The sequence of this T cell receptor (beta chain) was determined in a study of blood T cell repertoires in COVID-19. Study as a whole: Sources were T cells, B-cell-depleted T cells, or PBMCs; the material itself was cDNA or gDNA.

Only in-frame clones appear in the TCRdb table, and some are missing; sequencing was by immunoSEQ multiplex PCR. Of approximately 280,000 clones in the sample, 85% were seen once. Clinical history reported by participants formed the basis on which cohorts were assigned. Each recovered donor of Cohort 3 presented with two negative PCRs, clearance, or symptom resolution. This CDR3 spans 12 amino acids. Germline CDR1 LNHDA, CDR2 SQIVND (reference sequence). The V and J ends lost 11 bases and 7 bases, in that order; junction bases with no gene match: 8. This chain connects TRBV19 to TRBJ1-5; 7 nucleotides align to TRBD1. The sequencing input was PBMCs or T cells enriched from blood (not recorded which). This TCR was recovered from a woman in her forties or fifties who had recovered from COVID-19. CDR3 in amino acids: CACQGERQPQHF. The CDR3 DNA follows: TGTGCCTGTCAGGGGGAAAGACAGCCCCAGCATTTT.